The 3 T cell receptor beta chains below all came from one sample that was sequenced in a study of T cell responses to AZD1222 COVID-19 vaccine. Here immunoSEQ multiplex PCR was the method, and the copy in TCRdb shows in-frame clones only, minus some. The sample has over 130,000 clones, roughly 88% seen once; the top ten hold approximately 3.7%. Sequences were derived from peripheral blood, sampled on day 0 of AZD1222 vaccination. These TCRs come from an adult in good health.

This clone was seen more than once but under ten times. The rearrangement links TRBV5-4 to TRBJ2-1; 9 nucleotides match TRBD2. The V gene's germline CDR1 is SGHNT and CDR2 YYREEE (reference sequence). Trimming at V came to 4 bases and at J to 6 bases, leaving 14 bases not matched to a gene. The CDR3 loop spans 17 amino acids. CDR3 region: CASSNLAGSLRANEQFF. The CDR3 region has the DNA TGTGCCAGCAGCAACCTAGCGGGGTCCCTCCGGGCCAATGAGCAGTTCTTC.

V usage is TRBV5-4 and J usage is TRBJ1-1; 10 positions agree with TRBD1. The V and J ends lost 0 bases and 8 bases, in that order; junction bases with no gene match: 4. CDR1 and CDR2 (germline): SGHNT, YYREEE (reference sequence). The CDR3 sequence is 14 residues long. The chain's CDR3 is CASSLGTGGLEAFF. The DNA of the CDR3 is TGTGCCAGCAGCTTGGGGACAGGGGGGCTGGAAGCTTTCTTT.

The chain employs TRBV30 and TRBJ1-3; no firm D call. CDR3 length: 13 residues. The V end was cut by 2 bases, the J end by 1 base, with 6 bases between. Germline V gene lookup returns CDR1 GTSNPN and CDR2 SVGIG (reference sequence). The CDR3: CAWSIGSGNTIYF. The CDR3 nucleotides read TGTGCCTGGAGTATAGGGTCTGGAAACACCATATATTTT.